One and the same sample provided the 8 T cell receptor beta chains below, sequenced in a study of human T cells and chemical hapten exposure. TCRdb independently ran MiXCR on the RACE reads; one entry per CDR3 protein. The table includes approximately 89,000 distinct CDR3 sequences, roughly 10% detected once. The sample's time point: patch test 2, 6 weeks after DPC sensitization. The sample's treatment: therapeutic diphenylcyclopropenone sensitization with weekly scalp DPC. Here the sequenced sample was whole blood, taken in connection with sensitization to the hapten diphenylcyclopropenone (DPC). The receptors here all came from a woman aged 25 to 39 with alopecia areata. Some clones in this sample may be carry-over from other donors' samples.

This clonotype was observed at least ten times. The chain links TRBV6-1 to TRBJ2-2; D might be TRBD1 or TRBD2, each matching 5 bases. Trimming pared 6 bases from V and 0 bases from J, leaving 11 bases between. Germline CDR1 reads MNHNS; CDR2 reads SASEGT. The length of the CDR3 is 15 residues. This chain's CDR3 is CASRRDGTNTGELFF. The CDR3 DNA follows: TGTGCCAGCAGGAGGGACGGAACGAACACCGGGGAGCTGTTTTTT.

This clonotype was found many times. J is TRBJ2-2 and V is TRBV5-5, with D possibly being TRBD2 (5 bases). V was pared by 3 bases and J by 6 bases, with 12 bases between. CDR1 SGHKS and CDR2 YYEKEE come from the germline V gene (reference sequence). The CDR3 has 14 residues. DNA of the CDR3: TGTGCCAGCAGCTCAGCACTAGGGTCCGGGGAGCTGTTTTTT. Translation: CASSSALGSGELFF.

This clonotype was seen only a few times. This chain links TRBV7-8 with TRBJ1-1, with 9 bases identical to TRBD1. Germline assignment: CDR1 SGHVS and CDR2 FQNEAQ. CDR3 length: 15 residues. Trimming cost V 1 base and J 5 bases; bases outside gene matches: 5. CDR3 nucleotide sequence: TGTGCCAGCAGCTTAGGGGGACAGGGTCGAACTGAAGCTTTCTTT. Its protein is CASSLGGQGRTEAFF. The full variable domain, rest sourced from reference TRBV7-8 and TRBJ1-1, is GAGVSQSPRYKVAKRGQDVALRCDPISGHVSLFWYQQALGQGPEFLTYFQNEAQLDKSGLPSDRFFAERPEGSVSTLKIQRTQQEDSAVYLCASSLGGQGRTEAFFGQGTRLTVV.

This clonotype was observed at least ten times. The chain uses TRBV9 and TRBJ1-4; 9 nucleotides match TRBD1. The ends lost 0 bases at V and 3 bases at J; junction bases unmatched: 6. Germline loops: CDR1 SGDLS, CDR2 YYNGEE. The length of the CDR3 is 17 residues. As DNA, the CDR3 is TGTGCCAGCAGCGTAGCCGGGACAGGGTCTTCTAATGAAAAACTGTTTTTT. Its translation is CASSVAGTGSSNEKLFF.

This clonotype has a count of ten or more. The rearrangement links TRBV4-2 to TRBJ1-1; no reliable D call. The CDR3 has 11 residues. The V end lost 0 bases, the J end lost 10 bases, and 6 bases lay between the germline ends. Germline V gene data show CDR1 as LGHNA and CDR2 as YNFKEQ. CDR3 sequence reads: CASSQEGRAFF. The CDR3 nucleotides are TGTGCCAGCAGCCAAGAAGGGAGAGCTTTCTTT.

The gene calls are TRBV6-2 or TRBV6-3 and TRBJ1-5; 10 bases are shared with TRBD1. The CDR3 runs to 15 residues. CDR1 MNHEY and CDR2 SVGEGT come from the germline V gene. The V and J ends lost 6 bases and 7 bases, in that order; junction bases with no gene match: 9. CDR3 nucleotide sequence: TGTGCCAGCAGCATCGTGACAGGGGGCAGCCAGCCCCAGCATTTT. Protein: CASSIVTGGSQPQHF.

This CDR3 reads CASGYVEGDTQYF. Written as DNA, the CDR3 is TGTGCCAGCGGTTACGTGGAGGGGGATACGCAGTATTTT. The chain couples TRBV12-3 or TRBV12-4 to TRBJ2-3; D is perhaps TRBD2 (6 bases). This CDR3 contains 13 residues. V shed 8 bases and J shed 6 bases, with 15 bases lying between them.

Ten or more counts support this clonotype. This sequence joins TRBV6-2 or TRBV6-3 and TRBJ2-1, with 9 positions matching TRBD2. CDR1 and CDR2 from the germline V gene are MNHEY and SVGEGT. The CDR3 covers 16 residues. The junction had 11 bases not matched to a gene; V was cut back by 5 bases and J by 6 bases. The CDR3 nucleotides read TGTGCCAGCAGTACAATGGCCGGGACTAGCCTCAATGAGCAGTTCTTC. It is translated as CASSTMAGTSLNEQFF.